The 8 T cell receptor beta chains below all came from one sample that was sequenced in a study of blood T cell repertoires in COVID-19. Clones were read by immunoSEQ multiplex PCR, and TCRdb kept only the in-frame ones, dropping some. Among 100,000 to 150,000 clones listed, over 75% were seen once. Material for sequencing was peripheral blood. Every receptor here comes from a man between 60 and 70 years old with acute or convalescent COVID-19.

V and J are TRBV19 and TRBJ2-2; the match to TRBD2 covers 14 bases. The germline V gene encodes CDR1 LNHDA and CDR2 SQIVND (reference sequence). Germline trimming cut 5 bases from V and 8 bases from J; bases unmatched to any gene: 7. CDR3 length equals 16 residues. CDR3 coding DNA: TGTGCCAGTAGTCCAGGACTAGCGGGAGGTGGAGGGGAGCTGTTTTTT. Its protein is CASSPGLAGGGGELFF.

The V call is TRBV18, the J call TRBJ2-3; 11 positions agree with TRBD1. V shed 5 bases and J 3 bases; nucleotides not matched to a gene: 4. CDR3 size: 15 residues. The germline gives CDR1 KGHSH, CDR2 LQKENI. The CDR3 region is CASSLDRGPTDTQYF. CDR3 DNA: TGTGCCAGCTCATTGGACAGGGGGCCAACAGATACGCAGTATTTT.

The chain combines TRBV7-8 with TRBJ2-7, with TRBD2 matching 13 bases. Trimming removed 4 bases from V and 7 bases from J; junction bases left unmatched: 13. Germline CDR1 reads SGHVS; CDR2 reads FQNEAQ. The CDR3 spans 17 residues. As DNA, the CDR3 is TGTGCCAGCAGCTCACCCCCCCGGACTAGCGGGAGATCTGAGCAGTACTTC. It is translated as CASSSPPRTSGRSEQYF.

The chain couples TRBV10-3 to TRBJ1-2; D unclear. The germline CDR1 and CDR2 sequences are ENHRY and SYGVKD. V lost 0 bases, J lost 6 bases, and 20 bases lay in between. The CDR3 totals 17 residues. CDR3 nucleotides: TGTGCCATCAGTGAGTCTGAGGGCAGGAAAACGGGAAATGGCTACACCTTC. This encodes CAISESEGRKTGNGYTF.

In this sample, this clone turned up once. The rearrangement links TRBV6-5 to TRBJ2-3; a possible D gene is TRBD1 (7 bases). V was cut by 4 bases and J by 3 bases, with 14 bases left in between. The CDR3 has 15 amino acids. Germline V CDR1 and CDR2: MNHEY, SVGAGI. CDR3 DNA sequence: TGTGCCAGCAGTTCGGAGGCAGGGGGGACAGATACGCAGTATTTT. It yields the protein CASSSEAGGTDTQYF.

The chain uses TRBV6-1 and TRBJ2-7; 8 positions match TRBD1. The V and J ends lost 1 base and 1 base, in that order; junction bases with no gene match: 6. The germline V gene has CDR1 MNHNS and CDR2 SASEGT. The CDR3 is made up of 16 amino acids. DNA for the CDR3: TGTGCCAGCAGTGAAGAGGCCAGGGGGCTTTCCTACGAGCAGTACTTC. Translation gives CASSEEARGLSYEQYF.

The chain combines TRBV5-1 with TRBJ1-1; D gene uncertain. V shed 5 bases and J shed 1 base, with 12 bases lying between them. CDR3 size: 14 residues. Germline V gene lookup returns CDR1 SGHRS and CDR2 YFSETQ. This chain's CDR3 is CASSHTQKNTEAFF. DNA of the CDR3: TGCGCCAGCAGTCATACCCAGAAGAACACTGAAGCTTTCTTT.

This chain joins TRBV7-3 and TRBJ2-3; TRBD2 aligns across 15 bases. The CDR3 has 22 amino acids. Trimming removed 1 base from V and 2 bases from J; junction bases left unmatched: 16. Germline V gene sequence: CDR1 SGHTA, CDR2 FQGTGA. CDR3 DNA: TGTGCCAGCAGCTTAAGGGGGACTAGCGGGAGGCTAAATCTACAATACACAGATACGCAGTATTTT. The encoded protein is CASSLRGTSGRLNLQYTDTQYF.